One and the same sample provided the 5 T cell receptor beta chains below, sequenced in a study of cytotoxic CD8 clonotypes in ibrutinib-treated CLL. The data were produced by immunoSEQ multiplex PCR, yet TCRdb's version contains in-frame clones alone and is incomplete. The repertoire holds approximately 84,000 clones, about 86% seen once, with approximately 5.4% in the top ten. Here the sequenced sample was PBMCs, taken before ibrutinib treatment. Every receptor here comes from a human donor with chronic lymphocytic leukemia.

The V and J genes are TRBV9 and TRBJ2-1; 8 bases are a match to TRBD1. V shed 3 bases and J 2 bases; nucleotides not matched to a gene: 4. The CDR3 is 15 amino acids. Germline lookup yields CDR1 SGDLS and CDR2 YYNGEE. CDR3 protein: CASSARQGTYNEQFF. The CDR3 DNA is TGTGCCAGCAGCGCCCGACAGGGGACCTACAATGAGCAGTTCTTC.

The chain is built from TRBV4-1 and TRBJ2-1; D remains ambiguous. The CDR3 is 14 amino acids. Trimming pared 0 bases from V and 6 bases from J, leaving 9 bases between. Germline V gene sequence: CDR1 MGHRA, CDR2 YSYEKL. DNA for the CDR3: TGCGCCAGCAGCCAAGATCAGTCCGGCAATGAGCAGTTCTTC. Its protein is CASSQDQSGNEQFF.

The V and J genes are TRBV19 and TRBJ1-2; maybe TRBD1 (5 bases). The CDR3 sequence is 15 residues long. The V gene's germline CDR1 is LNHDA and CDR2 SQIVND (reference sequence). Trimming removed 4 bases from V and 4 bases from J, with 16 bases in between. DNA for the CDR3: TGTGCCAGTAGTAATCCCTCGGCGGGGGTCTATGGCTACACCTTC. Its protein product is CASSNPSAGVYGYTF. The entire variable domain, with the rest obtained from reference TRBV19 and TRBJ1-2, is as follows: DGGITQSPKYLFRKEGQNVTLSCEQNLNHDAMYWYRQDPGQGLRLIYYSQIVNDFQKGDIAEGYSVSREKKESFPLTVTSAQKNPTAFYLCASSNPSAGVYGYTFGSGTRLTVV.

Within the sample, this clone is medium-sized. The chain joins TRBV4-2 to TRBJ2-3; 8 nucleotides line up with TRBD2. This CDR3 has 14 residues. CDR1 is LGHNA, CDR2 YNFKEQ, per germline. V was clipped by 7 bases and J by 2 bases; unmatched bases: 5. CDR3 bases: TGTGCCAGCAAATCGGGGGGGGACACAGATACGCAGTATTTT. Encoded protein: CASKSGGDTDTQYF.

CDR3 in amino acids: CASSRLSYGYTF. The CDR3 nucleotides are TGTGCCAGCAGCCGACTCTCTTATGGCTACACCTTC. The chain is built from TRBV7-9 and TRBJ1-2, with D uncertain. CDR1 and CDR2 from the germline V gene are SEHNR and FQNEAQ (reference sequence). CDR3 length equals 12 residues. With 5 bases removed from V and 5 bases from J, the gap between germline ends came to 9 bases.